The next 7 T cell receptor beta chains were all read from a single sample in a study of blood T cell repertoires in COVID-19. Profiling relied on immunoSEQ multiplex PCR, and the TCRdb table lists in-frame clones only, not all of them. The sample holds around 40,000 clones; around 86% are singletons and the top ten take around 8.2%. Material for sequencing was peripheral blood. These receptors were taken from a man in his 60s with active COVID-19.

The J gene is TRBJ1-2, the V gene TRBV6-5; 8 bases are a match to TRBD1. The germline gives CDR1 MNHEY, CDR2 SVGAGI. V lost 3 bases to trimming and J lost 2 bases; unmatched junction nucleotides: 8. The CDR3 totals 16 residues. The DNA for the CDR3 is TGTGCCAGCAGTTATTCGCAGGGGGCGTCGAACTATGGCTACACCTTC. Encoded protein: CASSYSQGASNYGYTF.

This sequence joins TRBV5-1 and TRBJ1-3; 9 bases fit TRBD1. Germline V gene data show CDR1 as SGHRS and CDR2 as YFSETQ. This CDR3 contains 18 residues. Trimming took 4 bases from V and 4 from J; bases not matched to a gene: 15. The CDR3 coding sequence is TGCGCCAGCAGCACCGGACAGGGGAGTAGAGGATGGGGAAACACCATATATTTT. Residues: CASSTGQGSRGWGNTIYF.

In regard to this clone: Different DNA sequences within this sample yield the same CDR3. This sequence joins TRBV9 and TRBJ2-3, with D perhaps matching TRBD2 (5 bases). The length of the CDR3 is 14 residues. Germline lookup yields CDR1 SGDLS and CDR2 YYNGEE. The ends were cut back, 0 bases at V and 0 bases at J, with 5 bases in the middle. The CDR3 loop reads CASSVGGSTDTQYF. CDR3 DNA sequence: TGTGCCAGCAGCGTAGGCGGGAGCACAGATACGCAGTATTTT. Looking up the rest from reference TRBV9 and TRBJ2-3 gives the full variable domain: DSGVTQTPKHLITATGQRVTLRCSPRSGDLSVYWYQQSLDQGLQFLIQYYNGEERAKGNILERFSAQQFPDLHSELNLSSLELGDSALYFCASSVGGSTDTQYFGPGTRLTVL.

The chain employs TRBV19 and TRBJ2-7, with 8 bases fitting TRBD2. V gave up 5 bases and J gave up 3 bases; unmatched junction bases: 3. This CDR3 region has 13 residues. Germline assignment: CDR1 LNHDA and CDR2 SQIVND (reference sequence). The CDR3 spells CASSPGTSYEQYF. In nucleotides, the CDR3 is TGTGCCAGTAGTCCAGGGACTAGCTACGAGCAGTACTTC.

This CDR3 is CASSLLAYEQYF. The DNA of the CDR3 is TGTGCCAGCAGTTTGTTAGCCTACGAGCAGTACTTC. This chain uses TRBV12-3 or TRBV12-4 with TRBJ2-7; D unclear. The CDR3 has 12 residues. The V gene lost 3 bases and the J gene lost 2 bases, with 5 bases spanning the gap.

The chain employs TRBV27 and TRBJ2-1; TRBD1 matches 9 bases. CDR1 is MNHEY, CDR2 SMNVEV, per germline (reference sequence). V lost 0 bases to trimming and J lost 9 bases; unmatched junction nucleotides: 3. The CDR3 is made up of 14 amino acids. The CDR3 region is CASSLSTGGGEQFF. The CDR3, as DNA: TGTGCCAGCAGTTTATCTACAGGGGGCGGTGAGCAGTTCTTC.

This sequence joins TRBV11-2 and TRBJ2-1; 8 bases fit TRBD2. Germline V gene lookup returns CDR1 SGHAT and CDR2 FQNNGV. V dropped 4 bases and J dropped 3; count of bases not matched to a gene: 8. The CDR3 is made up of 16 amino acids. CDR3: CASSSLTSGNYNEQFF. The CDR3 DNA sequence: TGTGCCAGCAGCTCCTTAACTAGCGGAAACTACAATGAGCAGTTCTTC.